These T cell receptor beta chains were read from a single sample in a study of regulatory T cells in long-lasting Graves disease. TCRdb reprocessed the multiplex PCR reads via MiXCR and lists one record per CDR3 protein. The table records approximately 400,000 distinct CDR3 sequences, 14% to 15% of them present only once. A further study also used this sample, focusing on T cells in Graves' hyperthyroidism and ophthalmopathy.

The material was peripheral blood mononuclear cells (PBMCs), obtained at new diagnosis, from a patient treated with antithyroid drugs. The receptors here all came from a woman in her thirties or forties with Graves disease. The CDR3 runs from the conserved cysteine through the conserved F or W.

TRBJ2-1 TRBV6-2/TRBV6-3 CASSWETDSYNEQFF
TRBJ2-7 TRBV19 CASSIDTGGPYEQYF
TRBJ2-7 TRBV28 CATAGQGYEQCF
TRBJ2-1 TRBV6-1 CASRGLAGLYNEQFF
TRBJ2-7 TRBV12-3/TRBV12-4 CASSFIRDRGRYEQYF
TRBJ2-1 TRBV19 CASSPGTSDYNEQFF
TRBJ2-1 TRBV7-9 CASSLVQAGGSEFF
TRBJ2-2 TRBV12-3/TRBV12-4 CASSFGAYTGELFF
TRBJ2-1 TRBV20-1 CSAATGLAGEVSYNEQFF
TRBJ2-2 TRBV6-1 CASSTDERDTTGELFF
TRBJ1-2 TRBV5-1 CASSSTGGGNYGYTF
TRBJ1-1 TRBV2 CASSTSRQDTEAFF
TRBJ2-1 TRBV3-1 CASSQLITPTSGRYNEQFF
TRBJ2-7 TRBV7-2 CASAPASGSNEQYF
TRBJ1-1 TRBV28 CASTEGSRGTEAFF
TRBJ2-7 TRBV6-2/TRBV6-3 CASSRREYHEQYF
TRBJ2-2 TRBV27 CASSYLSNTGELFF
TRBJ1-3 TRBV29-1 CSVTQGGNTIYF
TRBJ2-7 TRBV20-1 CSASASGPGVSYEQYF
TRBJ2-7 TRBV20-1 CSASAPRAALPYEQYF
TRBJ2-3 TRBV6-2/TRBV6-3 CASSLKTGGLTDTQYF
TRBJ1-1 TRBV6-1 CASRTDREGGNTEAFF
TRBJ1-1 TRBV28 CASSLPGQGALHTEAFF
TRBJ2-4 TRBV3-1 CASSQDEWASRHF
TRBJ1-6 TRBV19 CASSMRRQGNSPLHF
TRBJ2-7 TRBV28 CASSLAGAYEQYF
TRBJ1-1 TRBV18 CASSQGSDTEAFF
TRBJ1-2 TRBV27 CASGPTGLYGYTF
TRBJ1-6 TRBV27 CASSPTGRTGRNNSPLHF
TRBJ2-5 TRBV6-2/TRBV6-3 CASRLGGGSSYQETQYF
TRBJ1-4 TRBV19 CASSTFRTGTNEKLFF
TRBJ1-5 TRBV7-8 CASSPDYQPQHF
TRBJ1-1 TRBV7-2 CASSLVTGGVEMNTEAFF
TRBJ2-7 TRBV30 CAWSAGTSGSYEQYF
TRBJ1-1 TRBV20-1 CSARDRRGTHAWAEAFF
TRBJ1-2 TRBV30 CAWSSDPHRNGYTF
TRBJ1-2 TRBV5-1 CASLGQKGGYTF
TRBJ2-3 TRBV24-1 CATGDLKGSTDTQYF
TRBJ2-1 TRBV20-1 CSASTNRGSGSQVRTPYNEQFF
TRBJ2-2 TRBV24-1 CATSGRTGQTGELFF
TRBJ1-6 TRBV5-5 CASNHRTGYNSPLHF
TRBJ2-3 TRBV18 CASSPGPSTDTQYF
TRBJ2-3 TRBV11-2 CASSLVREATDTQYF
TRBJ2-3 TRBV5-1 CASSTAVAGGTDTQYF
TRBJ1-4 TRBV3-1 CASSQEGRPNEKLFF
TRBJ1-6 TRBV12-3/TRBV12-4 CASSDRDRGVSPLHF
TRBJ2-7 TRBV27 CASCPGTSGAVEQYF
TRBJ2-5 TRBV4-3 CASSPGTSALSKETQYF
TRBJ1-1 TRBV3-1 CASSYAPWVNTEAFF
TRBJ2-1 TRBV6-2/TRBV6-3 CASSYATPGQAERGSYNEQFF
TRBJ2-2 TRBV29-1 CSAGSTVAGELFF
TRBJ2-7 TRBV12-3/TRBV12-4 CASSIAGGDYEQYF
TRBJ2-2 TRBV10-3 CAISAGELFF
TRBJ2-7 TRBV28 CASSSRTSAGGEQYF
TRBJ2-7 TRBV2 CASSEGDISYEQYF
TRBJ2-7 TRBV7-9 CASSLGLAGFEQYF
TRBJ2-5 TRBV7-3 CPQQLYWTLEETQYF
TRBJ1-4 TRBV2 CASTTTNEELFF
TRBJ2-1 TRBV2 CVSSEASLTRNEQFF